The 5 T cell receptor beta chains reported below all come from one sample, sequenced in a study of CD4 T cells in relation to SARS-CoV-2 and coronaviruses. Before the COVID-19 pandemic, during about 2011-2019, CD4+ T cells were taken from unexposed donors. After approximately 10 days of culture, CD4+ T cells were isolated. Here immunoSEQ multiplex PCR was the method, and the copy in TCRdb shows in-frame clones only, minus some. The sample lists 15,000 to 20,000 clones, 81% occurring once. These receptors' targets are unknown. The source material was CD4+ T cells from PBMCs, cultured in vitro. The receptors here all came from a human donor in good health.

This clone was counted a few times. The rearrangement uses TRBV3-1 (or the pseudogene TRBV3-2) and TRBJ1-6, with 10 bases fitting TRBD1. J lost 7 bases, V lost 1 base, and 4 bases had no gene match. In germline, CDR1 is LGHDT, CDR2 YNNKEL (reference sequence). The CDR3 is 16 residues long. CDR3 coding DNA: TGTGCCAGCAGCCAAGGGGGACAGGGGAACAATTCACCCCTCCACTTT. The encoded protein is CASSQGGQGNNSPLHF.

The gene calls are TRBV24-1 and TRBJ1-4, with D possibly matching TRBD1 (6 bases). This CDR3 is built from 13 residues. V was cut by 12 bases and J by 2 bases, with 12 bases left in between. The germline V gene has CDR1 KGHDR and CDR2 SFDVKD. The CDR3 here is CAVQGNTNEKLFF. CDR3 sequence (DNA): TGTGCCGTACAGGGAAATACTAATGAAAAACTGTTTTTT.

V gene TRBV6-5 combines with J gene TRBJ1-5; D remains unclear. The CDR3 has 13 residues. CDR1 and CDR2 from the germline V gene are MNHEY and SVGAGI. V was shortened by 5 bases and J by 4 bases, with 9 bases between the two germline ends. The CDR3 sequence is CASSRDGNQPQHF. The CDR3, as DNA: TGTGCCAGCAGTCGAGACGGAAATCAGCCCCAGCATTTT.

Worth noting for this clone: A read error may account for a junction end that differs from germline. V and J are TRBV2 and TRBJ2-7, with 8 nucleotides matching TRBD1. CDR1 and CDR2 (germline): SNHLY, FYNNEI. The CDR3 runs 15 residues. The CDR3 loop is CASSPDRGLSFEQYF. CDR3 DNA: TGTGCCAGCAGCCCTGACAGGGGACTGTCCTTCGAGCAGTACTTC.

The chain is built from TRBV30 and TRBJ1-2; the D is unclear. Looked up from germline, CDR1 is GTSNPN and CDR2 is SVGIG (reference sequence). Trimming took 6 bases from V and 0 from J, leaving 14 bases between them. This CDR3 comprises 14 residues. The CDR3, as DNA: TGTGCCTGCGCCCCACTAGACGCTAACTATGGCTACACCTTC. This sequence encodes CACAPLDANYGYTF. The whole variable domain, remainder taken from reference TRBV30 and TRBJ1-2, is SQTIHQWPATLVQPVGSPLSLECTVEGTSNPNLYWYRQAAGRGLQLLFYSVGIGQISSEVPQNLSASRPQDRQFILSSKKLLLSDSGFYLCACAPLDANYGYTFGSGTRLTVV.